The rows below give T cell receptor beta chains drawn from one sample of a study of T cell responses to AZD1222 COVID-19 vaccine. Clones were sequenced by immunoSEQ multiplex PCR, and TCRdb holds only the in-frame ones, with some missing. Of some 140,000 clones in the sample, 90% to 95% are singletons; the top ten hold approximately 6.9%. Sample: peripheral blood, taken 28 days after the second AZD1222 dose. The receptors here all came from an adult who received the AZD1222 COVID-19 vaccine. Each CDR3 is given with its conserved first and last residue. Fields, in order: V gene, CDR3 protein.

v_gene: TRBV11-3; CDR3aa: CASSWGIYNEQFF
v_gene: TRBV6-1; CDR3aa: CASSEATGGAYEQYF
v_gene: TRBV11-3; CDR3aa: CASSIGLDTEAFF
v_gene: TRBV5-1; CDR3aa: CASSLAGQGTNEKLFF
v_gene: TRBV6-5; CDR3aa: CASSYSGPAGNEQFF
v_gene: TRBV27; CDR3aa: CASSTRQGAWNTEAFF
v_gene: TRBV9; CDR3aa: CASSTLRGHFDGYTF
v_gene: TRBV30; CDR3aa: CAWSLMGRQDVWGYTF
v_gene: TRBV28; CDR3aa: CASRSTGRDGNTIYF
v_gene: TRBV5-1; CDR3aa: CASSLEFRGWGTGELFF
v_gene: TRBV23-1; CDR3aa: CASSQSVEVLSTEAFF
v_gene: TRBV2; CDR3aa: CAIGEESQYF
v_gene: TRBV6-5; CDR3aa: CASRRGGEEKLFF
v_gene: TRBV11-2; CDR3aa: CASSLGDRRNEKLFF
v_gene: TRBV27; CDR3aa: CASSLFPRWPLHF
v_gene: TRBV28; CDR3aa: CASSLVGFNYGYTF
v_gene: TRBV5-8; CDR3aa: CASSLGLAQLQETQYF
v_gene: TRBV7-9; CDR3aa: CASSSSSGSTDTQYF
v_gene: TRBV9; CDR3aa: CASSVQGDSGNTIYF
v_gene: TRBV7-2; CDR3aa: CASSFSAGPTSNYGYTF
v_gene: TRBV5-8; CDR3aa: CASSLTGFEQYF
v_gene: TRBV5-4; CDR3aa: CASSLDRDRGYF
v_gene: TRBV5-5; CDR3aa: CASSLGGGPWIYEQYF
v_gene: TRBV30; CDR3aa: CAWSVSGGSNQPQHF
v_gene: TRBV6-5; CDR3aa: CASSQRWSPLHF
v_gene: TRBV7-9; CDR3aa: CASGASSYNSPLHF
v_gene: TRBV7-2; CDR3aa: CASSQGQGGYGYTF
v_gene: TRBV30; CDR3aa: CAWSGGGPGNTIYF
v_gene: TRBV9; CDR3aa: CASSVTGQGVAGELFF
v_gene: TRBV18; CDR3aa: CASSPWGLGEKLFF
v_gene: TRBV10-2; CDR3aa: CASSRISGGLTRGNEQFF
v_gene: TRBV27; CDR3aa: CASSSGQGAIPEAFF
v_gene: TRBV6-6; CDR3aa: CASTSQGPTFF
v_gene: TRBV28; CDR3aa: CASQSAGTGTSPLHF